The clone carrying this TCR beta chain was observed a handful of times. Germline CDR1 and CDR2: LGHNT and FRNRAP. V dropped 3 bases and J dropped 5 bases, with 4 bases sitting between them. The CDR3 is 11 residues long. The source of the sample is a study of blood T cell repertoires in COVID-19. TCRdb's copy holds only in-frame clones and misses some; the assay was immunoSEQ multiplex PCR. This sample has roughly 34,000 clones, with more than 75% found just once. Specimen: peripheral blood. This clonotype was obtained from a man older than 75 with acute or convalescent COVID-19. The J gene is TRBJ1-1, the V gene TRBV12-5; D remains unclear. The CDR3 nucleotides read TGTGCTAGTGGTTTCGGGACTGAAGCTTTCTTT. Its translation: CASGFGTEAFF.